One sample yielded the 24 T cell receptor beta chains listed below, sequenced in a study of OX40 agonist ivuxolimab in advanced cancers. Libraries were prepared by immunoSEQ multiplex PCR; TCRdb keeps only in-frame clonotypes and omits some of them. In the table there are roughly 46,000 clones, over 75% of which are singletons. The starting material was CD4+ or CD8+ T cells sorted from blood, obtained in a trial of the OX40 agonist ivuxolimab. The receptors originated from an adult with an advanced solid tumor such as melanoma, head and neck, liver or kidney cancer.

The sample holds one count of this clone. This chain connects TRBV28 to TRBJ1-2; tentatively, D is TRBD1 (6 bases). The CDR3 sequence is 14 residues long. The V gene lost 6 bases and the J gene lost 3 bases, with 14 bases spanning the gap. The germline gives CDR1 MDHEN, CDR2 SYDVKM. CDR3 protein: CASRPSGADYGYTF. The CDR3, as DNA: TGTGCCAGCAGGCCCTCAGGGGCAGACTATGGCTACACCTTC.

J is TRBJ2-7 and V is TRBV6-6; D might be TRBD2 (6 bases). Germline loops: CDR1 MNHNY, CDR2 SVGAGI (reference sequence). V shed 7 bases and J shed 0 bases, with 13 bases lying between them. This CDR3 contains 14 residues. As DNA, the CDR3 is TGTGCCAGCACCCCGGGACTGCCCTCCTACGAGCAGTACTTC. Translated: CASTPGLPSYEQYF.

This clone was recorded only once. The rearrangement links TRBV6-5 to TRBJ2-5; D possibly corresponds to TRBD1 (6 bases). The V end was cut by 5 bases, the J end by 5 bases, with 18 bases between. Germline V lookup: CDR1 MNHEY, CDR2 SVGAGI. The CDR3 loop spans 15 amino acids. CDR3 region: CASSGGHPLGETQYF. The CDR3 DNA sequence: TGTGCCAGCAGTGGGGGACACCCGTTAGGGGAGACCCAGTACTTC.

Here the CDR3 DNA reads TGTGCCAGCAGGCGTGACCTAGCGTCCCAAGAGACCCAGTACTTC. Translating it yields CASRRDLASQETQYF. The chain combines TRBV7-9 with TRBJ2-5; a possible D gene is TRBD2 (6 bases). Trimming left V 6 bases short and J 1 base short, with 15 bases between. Germline values: CDR1 SEHNR, CDR2 FQNEAQ (reference sequence). The CDR3 runs to 15 residues.

This chain connects TRBV10-3 to TRBJ2-1, with D tentatively TRBD1 (6 bases). The V end lost 10 bases, the J end lost 6 bases, and 13 bases lay between the germline ends. Germline CDR1 ENHRY, CDR2 SYGVKD. The CDR3 loop spans 12 amino acids. DNA of the CDR3: TGTGCCACACAGGGATCGGGCAATGAGCAGTTCTTC. This sequence encodes CATQGSGNEQFF.

The chain recombines TRBV11-2 with TRBJ1-2, with unresolved D. With 5 bases removed from V and 6 bases from J, the gap between germline ends came to 22 bases. The CDR3 length is 16 residues. Germline loops: CDR1 SGHAT, CDR2 FQNNGV. The chain's CDR3 is CASSATGVRDKDGYTF. The CDR3 region has the DNA TGTGCCAGCAGCGCCACCGGGGTCCGGGATAAGGATGGCTACACCTTC.

The rearrangement joins TRBV30 to TRBJ2-7, with 7 positions matching TRBD2. The CDR3 consists of 13 residues. V shed 2 bases and J 2 bases; nucleotides not matched to a gene: 3. CDR1 is GTSNPN and CDR2 is SVGIG in the germline V gene (reference sequence). The CDR3 bases are TGTGCCTGGAGTCGCGGGAGAACCTACGAGCAGTACTTC. It yields the protein CAWSRGRTYEQYF.

This chain links TRBV28 with TRBJ2-3, with D perhaps matching TRBD2 (5 bases). Trimming took 4 bases from V and 3 from J, leaving 14 bases between them. CDR1 MDHEN and CDR2 SYDVKM come from the germline V gene. The length of the CDR3 is 15 residues. The CDR3 loop reads CASSSGLSGTDTQYF. In DNA, the CDR3 is TGTGCCAGCAGTTCCGGACTTTCCGGGACAGATACGCAGTATTTT.

The chain combines TRBV5-6 with TRBJ2-1; D gene unclear. The CDR3 is 15 amino acids. Between the trimmed V and J ends, which lost 1 base and 11 bases, there was a span of 19 bases. The germline CDR1 and CDR2 sequences are SGHDT and YYEEEE. Here the CDR3 reads CASSLSGGAELKQFF. CDR3 bases: TGTGCCAGCAGCTTGTCCGGCGGAGCCGAGCTTAAGCAGTTCTTC.

V usage is TRBV18 and J usage is TRBJ2-5, with TRBD2 matching 16 bases. The CDR3 covers 17 residues. Per germline, CDR1 KGHSH and CDR2 LQKENI. The ends lost 0 bases at V and 2 bases at J; junction bases unmatched: 0. The CDR3 here is CASSPPGLAGGQETQYF. CDR3 bases: TGTGCCAGCTCACCACCGGGACTAGCGGGAGGGCAAGAGACCCAGTACTTC.

This clone was seen a handful of times. The chain carries TRBV27 and TRBJ2-1, with 7 bases that match TRBD1. Per the germline V gene, CDR1 is MNHEY and CDR2 is SMNVEV (reference sequence). V lost 7 bases, J lost 4 bases, and 10 bases stayed unmatched. The CDR3 sequence is 15 residues long. Here the CDR3 reads CASTPTGIVYNEQFF. The CDR3 nucleotides read TGTGCCAGCACTCCGACAGGGATTGTTTACAATGAGCAGTTCTTC.

The chain couples TRBV6-4 to TRBJ2-7; D call uncertain. This CDR3 is 23 amino acids long. V was trimmed by 0 bases and J by 2 bases, leaving 35 bases between them. Germline-derived CDR1 and CDR2 are MRHNA and SNTAGT. The CDR3, as DNA: TGTGCCAGCAGTGACTCTAACTCCTCTCCATTACCTGATAACCTCCAAGACCCCTACGAGCAGTACTTC. This gives the protein CASSDSNSSPLPDNLQDPYEQYF.

This chain uses TRBV6-5 with TRBJ2-7; unclear D gene. Germline CDR1 is MNHEY and CDR2 is SVGAGI. The CDR3 is made up of 13 amino acids. Trimming pared 0 bases from V and 3 bases from J, leaving 6 bases between. The CDR3, as DNA: TGTGCCAGCAGTTACTCGACGGGCTACGAGCAGTACTTC. This translates into CASSYSTGYEQYF.

J is TRBJ2-3 and V is TRBV11-3; 8 bases line up with TRBD2. Trimming cost V 5 bases and J 1 base; bases outside gene matches: 8. This CDR3 comprises 16 residues. Germline V CDR1 and CDR2: SGHNT, YENEEA. The CDR3 is CASSRIQGLGTDTQYF. CDR3 DNA: TGTGCCAGCAGCCGAATACAGGGACTAGGCACAGATACGCAGTATTTT.

The chain links TRBV28 to TRBJ1-4, with TRBD1 identical over 9 bases. V trimming: 5 bases; J trimming: 5 bases; junction bases outside the gene matches: 3. Germline V gene lookup returns CDR1 MDHEN and CDR2 SYDVKM. There are 14 residues in the CDR3. The DNA for the CDR3 is TGTGCCAGCAGTACCGGACAGGGGAATGAAAAACTGTTTTTT. Amino acids: CASSTGQGNEKLFF.

This chain connects TRBV7-9 to TRBJ2-5; no clear D gene. CDR1 is SEHNR and CDR2 is FQNEAQ in the germline V gene (reference sequence). The length of the CDR3 is 11 residues. V lost 0 bases and J 5 bases, leaving 1 base between the germline ends. CDR3 coding DNA: TGTGCCAGCAGCTTAGCGGAGACCCAGTACTTC. This gives the protein CASSLAETQYF.

This chain uses TRBV21-1 with TRBJ2-7; TRBD1, the table's D call, lacks a check against the DNA. TRBV21-1 is termed a pseudogene. This CDR3 region has 16 residues. In DNA, the CDR3 is TGTGCCAGCAGCGACCGGGACAGGGTGGGATCCTACGAGCAGTACTTC. This codes for CASSDRDRVGSYEQYF.

This clone occurred once. This chain joins TRBV11-2 and TRBJ1-4; D ambiguous. The CDR3 extends over 13 amino acids. Germline V lookup: CDR1 SGHAT, CDR2 FQNNGV. V was trimmed by 0 bases and J by 13 bases, leaving 12 bases between them. CDR3 sequence: CASSLERMEGLFF. CDR3 DNA: TGTGCCAGCAGCTTAGAGAGGATGGAGGGACTGTTTTTT.

The V and J genes are TRBV15 and TRBJ1-6; D is ambiguous. V gave up 0 bases and J gave up 4 bases, with 4 bases separating them. CDR1 is LNHNV and CDR2 is YYDKDF in the germline V gene (reference sequence). There are 14 residues in the CDR3. CDR3 DNA: TGTGCCACCAGCAGAGACGGGTATAATTCACCCCTCCACTTT. This translates into CATSRDGYNSPLHF.

J is TRBJ2-7 and V is TRBV6-1, with 9 bases that match TRBD2. V dropped 7 bases and J dropped 4; count of bases not matched to a gene: 11. The CDR3 is 15 amino acids. The germline CDR1 and CDR2 sequences are MNHNS and SASEGT. CDR3 bases: TGTGCCAGCACTCGAAGTGTAGCGGGAGTTTACGAGCAGTACTTC. Residues: CASTRSVAGVYEQYF.

The CDR3 spells CASSLRLAGTDTQYF. Written as DNA, the CDR3 is TGTGCCAGCAGCTTAAGACTAGCGGGGACAGATACGCAGTATTTT. V usage is TRBV11-3 and J usage is TRBJ2-3; 11 nucleotides match TRBD2. Germline V gene lookup returns CDR1 SGHNT and CDR2 YENEEA. The CDR3 contains 15 residues. J was trimmed by 3 bases and V by 2 bases; bases with no gene match: 1.

This chain joins TRBV2 and TRBJ2-4; the D is unclear. Germline-derived CDR1 and CDR2 are SNHLY and FYNNEI. Between the trimmed V and J ends, which lost 4 bases and 0 bases, there was a span of 13 bases. The CDR3 runs to 16 residues. The CDR3 DNA is TGTGCCAGCAGTGTTAGGACCCCCAAAGCCAAAAACATTCAGTACTTC. Translating gives CASSVRTPKAKNIQYF. The full variable domain, with the rest looked up from reference TRBV2 and TRBJ2-4, is EPEVTQTPSHQVTQMGQEVILRCVPISNHLYFYWYRQILGQKVEFLVSFYNNEISEKSEIFDDQFSVERPDGSNFTLKIRSTKLEDSAMYFCASSVRTPKAKNIQYFGAGTRLSVL.

V is TRBV6-6 and J is TRBJ2-3, with no clear D. Trimming cost V 8 bases and J 4 bases, with 19 bases left between them. This CDR3 is 15 amino acids long. Germline V gene data show CDR1 as MNHNY and CDR2 as SVGAGI (reference sequence). CDR3 amino acids: CASCGITVWPDTQYF. The CDR3 DNA sequence: TGTGCCAGCTGCGGAATCACGGTCTGGCCAGATACGCAGTATTTT.

This chain joins TRBV28 and TRBJ1-2; no definite D call. The CDR3 consists of 14 residues. The germline V gene encodes CDR1 MDHEN and CDR2 SYDVKM. V lost 6 bases and J 7 bases, leaving 18 bases between the germline ends. The CDR3 reads CASSPTDGLSGYTF. The CDR3, as DNA: TGTGCCAGCAGCCCGACGGATGGATTGAGTGGCTACACCTTC.